The rows below give T cell receptor beta chains drawn from one sample of a study of identifying expanded T cells in peripheral blood. This table comes from immunoSEQ multiplex PCR, and its TCRdb copy is limited to in-frame clones, with some not included. The table shows 95,000 to 100,000 clones, with 87% occurring only once. The sequencing input was blood. All receptors come from a person aged 18-70 years in good health. Both conserved end residues are part of each CDR3. A D gene is named only where the DNA matches it firmly. Size tells how often a clone was seen (once, few, many) or the class of an expanded clone, and some rows leave it out.

D gene: NA
J gene: TRBJ2-7
clone size: NA
V gene: TRBV2
CDR3 protein: CASSGAPSYEQYF
CDR3 DNA: TGTGCCAGCAGTGGTGCGCCCTCCTACGAGCAGTACTTC

D gene: NA
J gene: TRBJ1-6
clone size: NA
V gene: TRBV28
CDR3 protein: CASSFRGRNSPLHF
CDR3 DNA: TGTGCCAGCAGTTTTAGGGGGAGAAATTCACCCCTCCACTTT

D gene: NA
J gene: TRBJ1-1
clone size: NA
V gene: TRBV7-8
CDR3 protein: CASSLARGSEAFF
CDR3 DNA: TGTGCCAGCAGCTTAGCGCGGGGGTCTGAAGCTTTCTTT

D gene: TRBD2
J gene: TRBJ2-1
clone size: NA
V gene: TRBV12-5
CDR3 protein: CASGLASGGVQRSYNEQFF
CDR3 DNA: TGTGCTAGTGGTTTGGCTAGCGGGGGGGTCCAGCGCTCCTACAATGAGCAGTTCTTC

D gene: TRBD1
J gene: TRBJ2-3
clone size: NA
V gene: TRBV18
CDR3 protein: CASSPGTGGAADTQYF
CDR3 DNA: TGTGCCAGCTCACCCGGGACAGGGGGCGCCGCAGATACGCAGTATTTT

D gene: TRBD1
J gene: TRBJ2-7
clone size: NA
V gene: TRBV2
CDR3 protein: CASSPLRDRRSYEQYF
CDR3 DNA: TGTGCCAGCTCCCCGCTAAGGGACAGGCGTTCCTACGAGCAGTACTTC

D gene: NA
J gene: TRBJ2-7
clone size: NA
V gene: TRBV28
CDR3 protein: CASSANSDTYEQYF
CDR3 DNA: TGTGCCAGCAGTGCAAACAGCGATACCTACGAGCAGTACTTC

D gene: NA
J gene: TRBJ1-2
clone size: NA
V gene: TRBV6-6
CDR3 protein: CASRPSTNYGYTF
CDR3 DNA: TGTGCCAGCAGGCCCAGTACTAACTATGGCTACACCTTC

D gene: TRBD1
J gene: TRBJ1-1
clone size: once
V gene: TRBV13
CDR3 protein: CASSFLDRGREAFF
CDR3 DNA: TGTGCCAGCAGCTTTTTGGACAGGGGGCGGGAAGCTTTCTTT

D gene: NA
J gene: TRBJ2-2
clone size: NA
V gene: TRBV5-1
CDR3 protein: CASSLDPGVGNTGELFF
CDR3 DNA: TGCGCCAGCAGCTTGGATCCGGGGGTTGGGAACACCGGGGAGCTGTTTTTT

D gene: TRBD2
J gene: TRBJ2-5
clone size: NA
V gene: TRBV7-2
CDR3 protein: CASSSRLAGGPYQETQYF
CDR3 DNA: TGTGCCAGCAGCTCAAGACTAGCGGGGGGGCCGTACCAAGAGACCCAGTACTTC

D gene: TRBD1
J gene: TRBJ2-1
clone size: NA
V gene: TRBV4-3
CDR3 protein: CASSQITGTGGNEQFF
CDR3 DNA: TGCGCCAGCAGCCAGATTACCGGGACAGGGGGCAATGAGCAGTTCTTC

D gene: NA
J gene: TRBJ1-6
clone size: NA
V gene: TRBV5-1
CDR3 protein: CASRPEGVNSPLHF
CDR3 DNA: TGCGCCAGCAGGCCCGAAGGCGTCAATTCACCCCTCCACTTT

D gene: TRBD1
J gene: TRBJ2-5
clone size: NA
V gene: TRBV6-5
CDR3 protein: CAGGGTGSETQYF
CDR3 DNA: TGTGCCGGAGGAGGGACAGGATCGGAGACCCAGTACTTC

D gene: TRBD1
J gene: TRBJ2-6
clone size: NA
V gene: TRBV15
CDR3 protein: CATSREQGSGANVLTF
CDR3 DNA: TGTGCCACCAGCAGAGAACAGGGGTCAGGGGCCAACGTCCTGACTTTC

D gene: NA
J gene: TRBJ1-1
clone size: NA
V gene: TRBV7-2
CDR3 protein: CASSLDPGMNTEAFF
CDR3 DNA: TGTGCCAGCAGCTTAGATCCAGGGATGAACACTGAAGCTTTCTTT

D gene: NA
J gene: TRBJ1-5
clone size: NA
V gene: TRBV2
CDR3 protein: CASSESLDGNQPQHF
CDR3 DNA: TGTGCCAGCAGTGAATCTCTGGATGGCAATCAGCCCCAGCATTTT

D gene: NA
J gene: TRBJ1-4
clone size: NA
V gene: TRBV21-1
CDR3 protein: CASSKGRVDSSRAFNEKLFF
CDR3 DNA: TGTGCCAGCAGCAAAGGGAGAGTTGACAGTTCCCGTGCCTTTAATGAAAAACTGTTTTTT

D gene: NA
J gene: TRBJ1-4
clone size: NA
V gene: TRBV6-5
CDR3 protein: CATSRGEGYEKLFF
CDR3 DNA: TGTGCCACCTCACGGGGGGAGGGATATGAAAAACTGTTTTTT

D gene: NA
J gene: TRBJ2-3
clone size: NA
V gene: TRBV7-9
CDR3 protein: CASSLAPGITDTQYF
CDR3 DNA: TGTGCCAGCAGCTTAGCCCCCGGAATCACAGATACGCAGTATTTT

D gene: NA
J gene: TRBJ1-1
clone size: NA
V gene: TRBV6-5
CDR3 protein: CASSYRTNTEAFF
CDR3 DNA: TGTGCCAGCAGTTACAGGACGAACACTGAAGCTTTCTTT

D gene: TRBD1
J gene: TRBJ1-2
clone size: NA
V gene: TRBV5-8
CDR3 protein: CASSPHRDRWKYGYTF
CDR3 DNA: TGTGCCAGCAGCCCACACCGGGACAGGTGGAAATATGGCTACACCTTC

D gene: NA
J gene: TRBJ1-2
clone size: NA
V gene: TRBV4-1
CDR3 protein: CASSQEGADFYGYTF
CDR3 DNA: TGCGCCAGCAGCCAAGAGGGGGCGGACTTCTATGGCTACACCTTC

D gene: NA
J gene: TRBJ2-6
clone size: NA
V gene: TRBV5-4
CDR3 protein: CASSQDGDGANVLTF
CDR3 DNA: TGTGCCAGCAGCCAAGATGGGGATGGGGCCAACGTCCTGACTTTC

D gene: TRBD1
J gene: TRBJ2-3
clone size: NA
V gene: TRBV6-6
CDR3 protein: CASSPTGVPSTDTQYF
CDR3 DNA: TGTGCCAGCAGTCCAACAGGGGTTCCAAGCACAGATACGCAGTATTTT

D gene: NA
J gene: TRBJ2-2
clone size: once
V gene: TRBV6-1
CDR3 protein: CASSTGRTGELFF
CDR3 DNA: TGTGCCAGCAGTACAGGTCGCACCGGGGAGCTGTTTTTT

D gene: NA
J gene: TRBJ2-1
clone size: NA
V gene: TRBV7-9
CDR3 protein: CASSLGAGANYNEQFF
CDR3 DNA: TGTGCCAGCAGCTTAGGGGCGGGGGCGAATTACAATGAGCAGTTCTTC

D gene: NA
J gene: TRBJ1-6
clone size: few
V gene: TRBV2
CDR3 protein: CASSGAGNNGSPLHF
CDR3 DNA: TGTGCCAGCAGTGGGGCCGGGAACAACGGATCACCCCTCCACTTT

D gene: NA
J gene: TRBJ2-1
clone size: once
V gene: TRBV5-1
CDR3 protein: CASSLSSYNEQFF
CDR3 DNA: TGCGCCAGCAGCTTGAGCTCCTACAATGAGCAGTTCTTC

D gene: TRBD1
J gene: TRBJ1-6
clone size: NA
V gene: TRBV7-9
CDR3 protein: CASSPWDRWGSPLHF
CDR3 DNA: TGTGCCAGCAGCCCATGGGACAGATGGGGTTCACCCCTCCACTTT

D gene: TRBD2
J gene: TRBJ2-1
clone size: NA
V gene: TRBV11-1
CDR3 protein: CASSGGGSGGVGTYNEQFF
CDR3 DNA: TGTGCCAGCAGCGGAGGCGGTAGCGGGGGGGTAGGGACCTACAATGAGCAGTTCTTC

D gene: NA
J gene: TRBJ2-7
clone size: NA
V gene: TRBV14
CDR3 protein: CASSPQGPSSYEQYF
CDR3 DNA: TGTGCCAGCAGCCCGCAGGGTCCAAGCTCCTACGAGCAGTACTTC

D gene: TRBD1
J gene: TRBJ1-6
clone size: NA
V gene: TRBV5-6
CDR3 protein: CASSLGTGGGTPLHF
CDR3 DNA: TGTGCCAGCAGCTTGGGGACAGGGGGAGGAACACCCCTCCACTTT

D gene: NA
J gene: TRBJ1-1
clone size: NA
V gene: TRBV2
CDR3 protein: CASKTGTVNTEAFF
CDR3 DNA: TGTGCCAGCAAAACCGGGACGGTGAACACTGAAGCTTTCTTT

D gene: NA
J gene: TRBJ2-7
clone size: NA
V gene: TRBV29-1
CDR3 protein: CSVEVGTYEQYF
CDR3 DNA: TGCAGCGTTGAAGTTGGGACCTACGAGCAGTACTTC

D gene: TRBD2
J gene: TRBJ2-3
clone size: NA
V gene: TRBV2
CDR3 protein: CASDGTSGFSISTDTQYF
CDR3 DNA: TGTGCCAGCGACGGGACTAGCGGATTCTCCATCAGCACAGATACGCAGTATTTT